One and the same sample provided the 25 T cell receptor beta chains below, sequenced in a study of graft-versus-host responses after intestinal transplantation. The method was immunoSEQ multiplex PCR; TCRdb's version includes in-frame clones alone and lacks a portion of them. The sample lists 35,000 to 45,000 clones, roughly 94% occurring once. No antigen has been assigned to these receptors. This specimen consisted of unstimulated CD4+ T cells sorted from spleen or lymph node cells, obtained before transplant. The source of these receptors is a human donor who was the organ donor for an intestinal transplant.

J is TRBJ2-5 and V is TRBV19; 12 nucleotides align to TRBD2. The CDR3 contains 15 residues. Germline V gene data show CDR1 as LNHDA and CDR2 as SQIVND (reference sequence). The V gene end was trimmed by 6 bases and the J gene end by 2 bases; junction bases not matched to a gene: 4. CDR3 sequence reads: CASRWTSGTQETQYF. The CDR3 coding sequence is TGTGCCAGTAGATGGACTAGCGGGACGCAAGAGACCCAGTACTTC.

V usage is TRBV4-3 and J usage is TRBJ1-2; 8 bases align to TRBD1. The V and J ends lost 0 bases and 5 bases, in that order; junction bases with no gene match: 5. CDR1 is LGHNA and CDR2 is YSLEER in the germline V gene. This CDR3 is 15 amino acids long. This CDR3 is CASSQEGQAGYGYTF. CDR3 in DNA: TGCGCCAGCAGCCAAGAGGGACAGGCTGGTTATGGCTACACCTTC.

The rearrangement uses TRBV6-6 and TRBJ2-1; 9 bases fit TRBD2. The CDR3 covers 14 residues. CDR1 is MNHNY, CDR2 SVGAGI, per germline (reference sequence). V was pared by 4 bases and J by 3 bases, with 1 base of the junction left unmatched. The CDR3 reads CASSSRGGYNEQFF. CDR3 bases: TGTGCCAGCAGTTCGCGGGGGGGCTACAATGAGCAGTTCTTC.

The chain joins TRBV5-5 to TRBJ1-5; D might be TRBD1 (6 bases). There are 16 residues in the CDR3. Trimming cost V 3 bases and J 6 bases, with 19 bases left between them. Looked up from germline, CDR1 is SGHKS and CDR2 is YYEKEE (reference sequence). CDR3 in DNA: TGTGCCAGCAGCTCTGATAGCGGGACATTTATTCAGCCCCAGCATTTT. Its protein is CASSSDSGTFIQPQHF.

The chain carries TRBV5-1 and TRBJ1-2; TRBD1 agrees at 9 bases. Germline CDR1 and CDR2: SGHRS and YFSETQ. The CDR3 has 14 residues. V lost 0 bases, J lost 6 bases, and 3 bases stayed unmatched. CDR3 residues: CASSLGQGVDGYTF. The CDR3 nucleotides are TGCGCCAGCAGCTTGGGACAGGGGGTGGATGGCTACACCTTC.

The V call is TRBV6-5, the J call TRBJ1-6; the D is unclear. V lost 6 bases and J lost 7, with 13 bases in between. The CDR3 has 14 amino acids. Looked up from germline, CDR1 is MNHEY and CDR2 is SVGAGI. The CDR3 loop is CASSPRTENSPLHF. Here the CDR3 DNA reads TGTGCCAGCAGCCCCCGAACAGAGAATTCACCCCTCCACTTT.

The J gene is TRBJ1-2, the V gene TRBV6-5; a weak D match, TRBD1 (5 bases). Germline CDR1 and CDR2: MNHEY and SVGAGI. There are 12 residues in the CDR3. The ends were cut back, 6 bases at V and 5 bases at J, with 10 bases in the middle. This chain's CDR3 is CASSSGPYGYTF. The CDR3 DNA is TGTGCCAGCAGCTCAGGGCCGTATGGCTACACCTTC.

V usage is TRBV7-2 and J usage is TRBJ1-2, with TRBD1 identical over 11 bases. Germline CDR1 SGHTA, CDR2 FQGNSA. The CDR3 spans 15 residues. V was pared by 5 bases and J by 5 bases, with 7 bases of the junction left unmatched. Written as DNA, the CDR3 is TGTGCCAGCAGCCTCAGGACAGGGGGCCCTTATGGCTACACCTTC. It translates to CASSLRTGGPYGYTF.

V gene TRBV29-1 combines with J gene TRBJ1-1, with 11 positions matching TRBD1. This CDR3 is built from 13 residues. Per germline, CDR1 SQVTM and CDR2 ANQGSEA. J was trimmed by 4 bases and V by 3 bases; bases with no gene match: 1. CDR3: CSVDGQGATEAFF. The CDR3, as DNA: TGCAGCGTTGACGGACAGGGGGCCACTGAAGCTTTCTTT.

This sequence joins TRBV2 and TRBJ1-3, with a weak D call TRBD1 (5 bases). Looked up from germline, CDR1 is SNHLY and CDR2 is FYNNEI. CDR3 length: 16 residues. The V end was cut by 5 bases, the J end by 0 bases, with 14 bases between. In DNA form, the CDR3 reads TGTGCCAGCAGTACAACTGGGGCGGGCTCTGGAAACACCATATATTTT. This gives the protein CASSTTGAGSGNTIYF. Full variable domain (remainder filled in from reference TRBV2 and TRBJ1-3): EPEVTQTPSHQVTQMGQEVILRCVPISNHLYFYWYRQILGQKVEFLVSFYNNEISEKSEIFDDQFSVERPDGSNFTLKIRSTKLEDSAMYFCASSTTGAGSGNTIYFGEGSWLTVV.

V and J are TRBV21-1 and TRBJ1-5; the D call TRBD1 from the table was never checked on the DNA. TRBV21-1 is shown as a pseudogene. This CDR3 is built from 16 residues. CDR3: CASSKEGQGARQPQHF. The DNA of the CDR3 is TGTGCCAGCAGCAAGGAGGGACAGGGGGCTCGTCAGCCCCAGCATTTT.

The chain carries TRBV30 and TRBJ1-5, with 10 bases lining up with TRBD1. Germline V gives CDR1 GTSNPN, CDR2 SVGIG (reference sequence). Trimming cost V 2 bases and J 7 bases; bases outside gene matches: 5. The CDR3 totals 14 residues. Written as DNA, the CDR3 is TGTGCCTGGAGTTTGGGGGACAGGGGACAGCCCCAGCATTTT. This encodes CAWSLGDRGQPQHF.

V and J are TRBV28 and TRBJ1-3; D unresolved. The CDR3 consists of 16 residues. Germline V lookup: CDR1 MDHEN, CDR2 SYDVKM. Trimming cost V 4 bases and J 2 bases, with 15 bases left between them. This CDR3 is CASSSGAPPPGNTIYF. In nucleotides, the CDR3 is TGTGCCAGCAGTTCTGGCGCGCCCCCCCCTGGAAACACCATATATTTT.

The CDR3 here is CASSLGDRSEAFF. CDR3 coding DNA: TGTGCCAGCAGCTTAGGGGACAGGAGTGAAGCTTTCTTT. V usage is TRBV11-1 and J usage is TRBJ1-1; 8 bases match TRBD1. The germline CDR1 and CDR2 sequences are SGHAT and FQDESV (reference sequence). This CDR3 is built from 13 residues. V lost 1 base, J lost 7 bases, and 2 bases stayed unmatched.

The chain combines TRBV5-4 with TRBJ2-2; D is unclear. Germline V gene sequence: CDR1 SGHNT, CDR2 YYREEE (reference sequence). The CDR3 is 15 amino acids. V dropped 0 bases and J dropped 8 bases, with 14 bases sitting between them. CDR3 nucleotide sequence: TGTGCCAGCAGCTTGGGTTGGGGAATGACTGGGGAGCTGTTTTTT. Amino acids: CASSLGWGMTGELFF. Full variable domain (remainder filled in from reference TRBV5-4 and TRBJ2-2): ETGVTQSPTHLIKTRGQQVTLRCSSQSGHNTVSWYQQALGQGPQFIFQYYREEENGRGNFPPRFSGLQFPNYSSELNVNALELDDSALYLCASSLGWGMTGELFFGEGSRLTVL.

The rearrangement joins TRBV7-3 to TRBJ1-2; no definite D call. With 5 bases removed from V and 7 bases from J, the gap between germline ends came to 23 bases. The CDR3 length is 16 residues. Germline CDR1 SGHTA, CDR2 FQGTGA. The CDR3 sequence: CASSPPFLTQAFGYTF. In DNA form, the CDR3 reads TGTGCCAGCAGCCCTCCCTTTCTAACGCAGGCCTTTGGCTACACCTTC.

The chain has TRBV7-9 and TRBJ1-6; D remains unclear. V gave up 3 bases and J gave up 7 bases, with 7 bases separating them. The CDR3 covers 13 residues. The V gene's germline CDR1 is SEHNR and CDR2 FQNEAQ (reference sequence). The CDR3 DNA reads as TGTGCCAGCAGCTTCATAGGGAATTCACCCCTCCACTTT. Residues: CASSFIGNSPLHF.

This chain links TRBV30 with TRBJ1-5, with 8 bases aligning to TRBD1. There are 14 residues in the CDR3. V trimming: 2 bases; J trimming: 6 bases; junction bases outside the gene matches: 6. Germline lookup yields CDR1 GTSNPN and CDR2 SVGIG (reference sequence). CDR3: CAWSSLDRVQPQHF. The CDR3 region has the DNA TGTGCCTGGAGTAGCCTGGACAGGGTTCAGCCCCAGCATTTT.

The genes are TRBV5-1 and TRBJ2-3, with 9 bases aligning to TRBD1. CDR3 length: 15 residues. V dropped 3 bases and J dropped 5; count of bases not matched to a gene: 7. Germline assignment: CDR1 SGHRS and CDR2 YFSETQ. The CDR3 nucleotides are TGCGCCAGCAGCTCCCCGGGACAGGGTGGAGATACGCAGTATTTT. It codes for CASSSPGQGGDTQYF.

The chain has TRBV6-1 and TRBJ2-5; 10 bases are a match to TRBD2. The V segment lost 1 base and the J segment 6 bases; nucleotides outside the gene matches: 11. The germline CDR1 and CDR2 sequences are MNHNS and SASEGT. This CDR3 is built from 17 residues. CDR3 loop: CASSEGAGGAFGKTQYF. CDR3 bases: TGTGCCAGCAGTGAAGGAGCGGGGGGGGCCTTCGGGAAGACCCAGTACTTC.

The chain joins TRBV5-1 to TRBJ2-1; D not certain. The V end was cut by 3 bases, the J end by 7 bases, with 14 bases between. Germline V lookup: CDR1 SGHRS, CDR2 YFSETQ. This CDR3 is built from 14 residues. This CDR3 reads CASSYHSAGNEQFF. The CDR3 DNA reads as TGCGCCAGCAGCTACCACTCCGCTGGTAATGAGCAGTTCTTC. The full variable domain, its missing parts supplied by reference TRBV5-1 and TRBJ2-1, is KAGVTQTPRYLIKTRGQQVTLSCSPISGHRSVSWYQQTPGQGLQFLFEYFSETQRNKGNFPGRFSGRQFSNSRSEMNVSTLELGDSALYLCASSYHSAGNEQFFGPGTRLTVL.

The chain links TRBV4-3 to TRBJ2-1; D perhaps matches TRBD1 (5 bases). Trimming removed 4 bases at V and 6 bases at J, with 19 bases between. The germline V gene encodes CDR1 LGHNA and CDR2 YSLEER. The CDR3 is 16 amino acids. The DNA of the CDR3 is TGCGCCAGCAGCCCCCTGTGGGGCAGGGCCTGCAATGAGCAGTTCTTC. As protein: CASSPLWGRACNEQFF.

The V and J genes are TRBV5-4 and TRBJ2-5; tentatively, D is TRBD1 (6 bases). TRBJ2-7 explains the end of the DNA better; the J call may be wrong. CDR1 and CDR2 from the germline V gene are SGHNT and YYREEE (reference sequence). The CDR3 loop spans 14 amino acids. The CDR3 sequence is CASSSPTGPYEQYF. Written as DNA, the CDR3 is TGTGCCAGCAGCTCGCCGACAGGTCCCTACGAGCAGTACTTC.

This chain uses TRBV5-4 with TRBJ1-4, with 7 bases that match TRBD1. The CDR3 is 15 amino acids. Unmatched junction bases numbered 6, after V lost 4 bases and J lost 3 bases. CDR1 SGHNT and CDR2 YYREEE come from the germline V gene (reference sequence). Here the CDR3 DNA reads TGTGCCAGCAGCGCCCAGGGGGGTCCTAATGAAAAACTGTTTTTT. As protein: CASSAQGGPNEKLFF.

The sample holds a few counts of this clone. V and J are TRBV4-3 and TRBJ1-6, with unresolved D. The CDR3 consists of 14 residues. The germline CDR1 and CDR2 sequences are LGHNA and YSLEER. V lost 1 base and J 7 bases, leaving 8 bases between the germline ends. CDR3 protein: CASSQGARNSPLHF. Here the CDR3 DNA reads TGCGCCAGCAGCCAAGGGGCAAGGAATTCACCCCTCCACTTT.